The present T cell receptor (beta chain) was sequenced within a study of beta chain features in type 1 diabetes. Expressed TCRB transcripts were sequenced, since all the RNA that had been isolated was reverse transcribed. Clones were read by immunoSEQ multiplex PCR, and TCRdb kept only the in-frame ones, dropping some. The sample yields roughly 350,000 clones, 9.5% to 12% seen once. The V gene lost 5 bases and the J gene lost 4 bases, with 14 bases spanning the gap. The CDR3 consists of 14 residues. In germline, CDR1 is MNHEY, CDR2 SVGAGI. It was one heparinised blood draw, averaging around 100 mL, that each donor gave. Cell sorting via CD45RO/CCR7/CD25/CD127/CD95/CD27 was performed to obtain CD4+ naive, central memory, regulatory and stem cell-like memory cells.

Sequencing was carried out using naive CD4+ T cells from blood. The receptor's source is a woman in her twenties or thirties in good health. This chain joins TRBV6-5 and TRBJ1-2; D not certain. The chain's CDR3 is CASSNTVGGYGYTF. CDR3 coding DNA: TGTGCCAGCAGTAATACCGTGGGAGGCTATGGCTACACCTTC.